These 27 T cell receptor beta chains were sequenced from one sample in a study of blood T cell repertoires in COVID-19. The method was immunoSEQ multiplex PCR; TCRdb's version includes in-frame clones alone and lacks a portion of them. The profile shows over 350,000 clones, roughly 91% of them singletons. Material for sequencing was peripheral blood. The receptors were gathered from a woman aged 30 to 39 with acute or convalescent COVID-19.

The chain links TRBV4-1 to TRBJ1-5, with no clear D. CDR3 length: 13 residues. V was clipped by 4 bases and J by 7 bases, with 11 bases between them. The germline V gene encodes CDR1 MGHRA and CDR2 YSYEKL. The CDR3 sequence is CASSRFGPQPQHF. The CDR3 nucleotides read TGCGCCAGCAGCCGTTTTGGGCCACAGCCCCAGCATTTT.

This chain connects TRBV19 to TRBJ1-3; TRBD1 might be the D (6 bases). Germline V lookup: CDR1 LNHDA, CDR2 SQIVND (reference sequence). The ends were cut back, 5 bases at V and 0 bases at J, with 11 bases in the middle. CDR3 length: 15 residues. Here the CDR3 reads CASSPTGNSGNTIYF. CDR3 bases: TGTGCCAGTAGTCCAACAGGGAACTCTGGAAACACCATATATTTT.

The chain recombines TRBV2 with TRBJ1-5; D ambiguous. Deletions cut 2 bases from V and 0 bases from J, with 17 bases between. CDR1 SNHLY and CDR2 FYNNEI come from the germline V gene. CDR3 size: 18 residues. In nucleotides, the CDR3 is TGTGCCAGCAGTGAAATCGGTCGGGGATCCCATAGCAATCAGCCCCAGCATTTT. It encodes CASSEIGRGSHSNQPQHF.

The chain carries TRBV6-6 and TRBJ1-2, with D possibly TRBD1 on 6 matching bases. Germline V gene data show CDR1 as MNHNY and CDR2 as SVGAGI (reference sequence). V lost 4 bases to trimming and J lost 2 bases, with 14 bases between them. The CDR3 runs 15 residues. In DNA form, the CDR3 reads TGTGCCAGCAGTTCCCCGGACAGAATCAACTATGGCTACACCTTC. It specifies CASSSPDRINYGYTF.

The CDR3 spells CASSQELLRGSQETQYF. CDR3 nucleotide sequence: TGTGCCAGCAGCCAAGAACTCCTACGGGGGTCTCAAGAGACCCAGTACTTC. The rearrangement links TRBV14 to TRBJ2-5; D possibly corresponds to TRBD2 (6 bases). This CDR3 has 17 residues. From germline, CDR1 is SGHDN and CDR2 FVKESK. Trimming stripped 0 bases from V and 2 bases from J, with 16 bases between.

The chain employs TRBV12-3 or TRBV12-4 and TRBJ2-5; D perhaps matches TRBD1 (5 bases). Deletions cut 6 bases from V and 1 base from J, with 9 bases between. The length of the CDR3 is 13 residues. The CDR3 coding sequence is TGTGCCAGCAGAGACAGAAGCCAAGAGACCCAGTACTTC. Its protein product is CASRDRSQETQYF.

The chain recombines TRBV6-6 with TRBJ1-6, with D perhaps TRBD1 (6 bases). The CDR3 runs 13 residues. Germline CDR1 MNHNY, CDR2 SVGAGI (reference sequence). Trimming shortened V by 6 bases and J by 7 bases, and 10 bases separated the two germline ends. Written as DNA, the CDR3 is TGTGCCAGCAGGGCAGGGGACAATTCACCCCTCCACTTT. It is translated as CASRAGDNSPLHF.

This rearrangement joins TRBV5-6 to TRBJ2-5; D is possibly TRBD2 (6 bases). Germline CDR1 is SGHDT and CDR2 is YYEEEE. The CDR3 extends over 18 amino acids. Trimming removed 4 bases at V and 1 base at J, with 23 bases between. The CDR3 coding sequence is TGTGCCAGCAGCCCTACTATCCGGGACTCAAGGTTCCAAGAGACCCAGTACTTC. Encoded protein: CASSPTIRDSRFQETQYF.

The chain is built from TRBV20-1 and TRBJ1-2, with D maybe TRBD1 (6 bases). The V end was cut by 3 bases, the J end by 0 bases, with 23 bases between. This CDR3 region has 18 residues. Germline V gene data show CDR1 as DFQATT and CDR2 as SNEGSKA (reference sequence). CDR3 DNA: TGCAGTGCTAGTGGACAAGTGGGGGCAGGAAGAGCTAACTATGGCTACACCTTC. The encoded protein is CSASGQVGAGRANYGYTF.

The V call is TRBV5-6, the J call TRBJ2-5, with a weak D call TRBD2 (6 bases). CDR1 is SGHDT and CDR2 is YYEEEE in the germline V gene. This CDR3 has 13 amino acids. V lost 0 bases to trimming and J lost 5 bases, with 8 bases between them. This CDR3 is CASSLGGGETQYF. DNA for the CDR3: TGTGCCAGCAGCTTGGGGGGAGGTGAGACCCAGTACTTC.

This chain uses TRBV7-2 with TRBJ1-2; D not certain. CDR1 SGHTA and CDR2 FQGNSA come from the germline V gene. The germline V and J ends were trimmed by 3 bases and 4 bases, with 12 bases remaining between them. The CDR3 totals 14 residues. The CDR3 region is CASSFRTATYGYTF. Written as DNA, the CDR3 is TGTGCCAGCAGCTTCCGGACTGCCACCTATGGCTACACCTTC.

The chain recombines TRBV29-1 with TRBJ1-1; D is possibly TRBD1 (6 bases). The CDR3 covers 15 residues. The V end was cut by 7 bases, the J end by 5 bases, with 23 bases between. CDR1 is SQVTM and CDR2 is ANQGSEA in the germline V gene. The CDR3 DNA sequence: TGCAGCGCATTCGGCGGAGGACAGAGGCAAACTGAAGCTTTCTTT. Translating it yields CSAFGGGQRQTEAFF.

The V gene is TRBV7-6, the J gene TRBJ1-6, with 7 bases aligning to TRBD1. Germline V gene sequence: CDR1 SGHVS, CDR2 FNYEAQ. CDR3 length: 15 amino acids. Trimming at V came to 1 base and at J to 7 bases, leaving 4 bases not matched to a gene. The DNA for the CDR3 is TGTGCCAGCAGCTTAGAGGGACAGACCAATTCACCCCTCCACTTT. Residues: CASSLEGQTNSPLHF.

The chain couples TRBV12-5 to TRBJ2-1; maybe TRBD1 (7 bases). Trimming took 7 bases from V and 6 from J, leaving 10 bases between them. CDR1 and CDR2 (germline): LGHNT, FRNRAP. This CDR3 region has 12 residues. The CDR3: CASAGDSNEQFF. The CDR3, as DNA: TGTGCTAGTGCGGGGGACAGCAATGAGCAGTTCTTC.

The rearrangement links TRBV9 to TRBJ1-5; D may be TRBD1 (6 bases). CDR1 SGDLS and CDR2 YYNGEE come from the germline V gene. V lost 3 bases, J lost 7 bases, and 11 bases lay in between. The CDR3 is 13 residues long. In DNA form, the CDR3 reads TGTGCCAGCAGCGACAGGGTAGGGCAGCCCCAGCATTTT. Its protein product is CASSDRVGQPQHF. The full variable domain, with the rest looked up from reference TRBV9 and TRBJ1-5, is DSGVTQTPKHLITATGQRVTLRCSPRSGDLSVYWYQQSLDQGLQFLIQYYNGEERAKGNILERFSAQQFPDLHSELNLSSLELGDSALYFCASSDRVGQPQHFGDGTRLSIL.

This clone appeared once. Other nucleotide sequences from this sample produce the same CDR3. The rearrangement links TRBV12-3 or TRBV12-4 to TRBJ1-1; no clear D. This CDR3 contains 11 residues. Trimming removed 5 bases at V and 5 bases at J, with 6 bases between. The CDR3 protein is CASSPFTEAFF. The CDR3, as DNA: TGTGCCAGCAGTCCTTTTACTGAAGCTTTCTTT.

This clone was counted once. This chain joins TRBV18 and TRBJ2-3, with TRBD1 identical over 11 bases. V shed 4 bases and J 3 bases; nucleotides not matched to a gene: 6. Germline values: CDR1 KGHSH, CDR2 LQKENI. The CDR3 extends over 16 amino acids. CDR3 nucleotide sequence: TGTGCCAGCTCACGATCCGGGACAGGGGGAACAGATACGCAGTATTTT. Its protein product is CASSRSGTGGTDTQYF.

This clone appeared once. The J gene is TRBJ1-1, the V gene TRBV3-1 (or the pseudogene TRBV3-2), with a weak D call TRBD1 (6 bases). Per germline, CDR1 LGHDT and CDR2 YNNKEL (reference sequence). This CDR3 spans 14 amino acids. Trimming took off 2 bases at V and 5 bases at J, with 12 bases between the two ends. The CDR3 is CASSQKDRLTEAFF. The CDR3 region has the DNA TGTGCCAGCAGCCAAAAAGACAGGTTGACTGAAGCTTTCTTT.

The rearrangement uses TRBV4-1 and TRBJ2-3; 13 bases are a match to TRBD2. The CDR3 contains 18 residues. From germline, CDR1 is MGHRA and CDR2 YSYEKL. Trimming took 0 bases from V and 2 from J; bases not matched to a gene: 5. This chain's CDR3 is CASSQDLTSGGYTDTQYF. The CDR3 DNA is TGCGCCAGCAGCCAAGATCTGACTAGCGGGGGGTACACAGATACGCAGTATTTT.

The CDR3 loop reads CASSLATRGSPETQYF. The CDR3 DNA reads as TGCGCCAGCAGCTTGGCTACCAGGGGTTCCCCAGAGACCCAGTACTTC. The V call is TRBV5-1, the J call TRBJ2-5; a weak D match, TRBD1 (6 bases). V was shortened by 0 bases and J by 4 bases, with 16 bases between the two germline ends. CDR3 length: 16 residues. CDR1 is SGHRS and CDR2 is YFSETQ in the germline V gene.

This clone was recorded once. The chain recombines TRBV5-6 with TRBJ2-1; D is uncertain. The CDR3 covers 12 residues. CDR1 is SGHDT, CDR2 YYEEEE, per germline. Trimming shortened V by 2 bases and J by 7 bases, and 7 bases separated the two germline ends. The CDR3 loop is CASSFSDNEQFF. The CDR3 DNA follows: TGTGCCAGCAGCTTCTCAGATAATGAGCAGTTCTTC.

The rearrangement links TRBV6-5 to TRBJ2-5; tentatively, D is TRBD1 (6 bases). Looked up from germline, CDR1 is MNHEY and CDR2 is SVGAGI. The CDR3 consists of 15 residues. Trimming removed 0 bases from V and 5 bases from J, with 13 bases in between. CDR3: CASSYSPTGLETQYF. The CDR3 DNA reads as TGTGCCAGCAGTTACTCGCCGACAGGTCTGGAGACCCAGTACTTC.

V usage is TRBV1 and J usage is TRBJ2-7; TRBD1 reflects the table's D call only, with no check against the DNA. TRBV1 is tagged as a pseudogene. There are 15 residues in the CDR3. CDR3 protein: CTSLEHGRLPYEQYF. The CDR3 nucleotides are TGCACCAGCCTTGAACATGGCAGGCTCCCCTACGAGCAGTACTTC.

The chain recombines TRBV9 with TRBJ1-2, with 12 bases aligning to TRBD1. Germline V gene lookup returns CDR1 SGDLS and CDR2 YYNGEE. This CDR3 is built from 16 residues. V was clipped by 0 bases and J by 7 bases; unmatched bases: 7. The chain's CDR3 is CASSVATGQGAVGYTF. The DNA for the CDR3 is TGTGCCAGCAGCGTAGCTACGGGACAGGGGGCGGTTGGCTACACCTTC. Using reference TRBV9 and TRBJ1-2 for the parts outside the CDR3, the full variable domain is DSGVTQTPKHLITATGQRVTLRCSPRSGDLSVYWYQQSLDQGLQFLIQYYNGEERAKGNILERFSAQQFPDLHSELNLSSLELGDSALYFCASSVATGQGAVGYTFGSGTRLTVV.

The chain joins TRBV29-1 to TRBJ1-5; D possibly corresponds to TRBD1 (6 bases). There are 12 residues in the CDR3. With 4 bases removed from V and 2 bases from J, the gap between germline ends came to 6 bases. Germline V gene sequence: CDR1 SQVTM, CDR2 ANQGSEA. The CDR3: CSVGTGNQPQHF. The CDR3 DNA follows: TGCAGCGTTGGGACAGGCAATCAGCCCCAGCATTTT.

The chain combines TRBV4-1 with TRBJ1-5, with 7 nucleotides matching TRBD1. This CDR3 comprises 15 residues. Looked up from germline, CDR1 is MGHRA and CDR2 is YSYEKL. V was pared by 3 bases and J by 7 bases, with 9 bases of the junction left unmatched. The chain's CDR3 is CASSQDPTGLQPQHF. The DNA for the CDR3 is TGCGCCAGCAGCCAGGACCCGACAGGGTTACAGCCCCAGCATTTT.

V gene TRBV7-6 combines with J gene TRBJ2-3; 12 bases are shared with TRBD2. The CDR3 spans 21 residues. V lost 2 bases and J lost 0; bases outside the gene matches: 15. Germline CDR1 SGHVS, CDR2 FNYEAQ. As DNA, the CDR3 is TGTGCCAGCAGCTTAACGGAGACTAGCGGGGGACCAATATCTAGCACAGATACGCAGTATTTT. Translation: CASSLTETSGGPISSTDTQYF. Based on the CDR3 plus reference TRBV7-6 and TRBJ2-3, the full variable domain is GAGVSQSPRYKVTKRGQDVALRCDPISGHVSLYWYRQALGQGPEFLTYFNYEAQQDKSGLPNDRFSAERPEGSISTLTIQRTEQRDSAMYRCASSLTETSGGPISSTDTQYFGPGTRLTVL.